Shown below are 7 T cell receptor beta chains from a single sample sequenced in a study of T cell responses to AZD1222 COVID-19 vaccine. Some clones are missing from TCRdb's copy, which holds only in-frame ones; the method was immunoSEQ multiplex PCR. The sample carries around 120,000 clones, around 94% recorded once. The sequencing here drew on peripheral blood, taken on day 0 of AZD1222 vaccination. These receptors were obtained from an adult in good health.

V is TRBV7-3 and J is TRBJ2-5, with D perhaps matching TRBD2 (5 bases). V dropped 6 bases and J dropped 3 bases, with 11 bases sitting between them. The CDR3 has 13 residues. Germline-derived CDR1 and CDR2 are SGHTA and FQGTGA. The CDR3 sequence: CASSIERKETQYF. Here the CDR3 DNA reads TGTGCCAGCAGTATCGAGCGGAAAGAGACCCAGTACTTC. Full variable domain (missing parts from reference TRBV7-3 and TRBJ2-5): GAGVSQTPSNKVTEKGKYVELRCDPISGHTALYWYRQSLGQGPEFLIYFQGTGAADDSGLPNDRFFAVRPEGSVSTLKIQRTERGDSAVYLCASSIERKETQYFGPGTRLLVL.

The genes are TRBV4-1 and TRBJ2-7; D might be TRBD1 or TRBD2, each matching 5 bases. Germline-derived CDR1 and CDR2 are MGHRA and YSYEKL. Between the trimmed V and J ends, which lost 1 base and 5 bases, there was a span of 21 bases. The CDR3 is made up of 17 amino acids. CDR3: CASSQGPFIRGRNEQYF. The DNA for the CDR3 is TGCGCCAGCAGCCAAGGCCCCTTCATCCGGGGCCGGAACGAGCAGTACTTC.

The count of this clone is one. V usage is TRBV13 and J usage is TRBJ2-3, with TRBD2 matching over 7 bases. The CDR3 is made up of 15 amino acids. Per the germline V gene, CDR1 is PRHDT and CDR2 is FYEKMQ (reference sequence). J was trimmed by 2 bases and V by 10 bases; bases with no gene match: 12. The CDR3 DNA sequence: TGTGCCATACGAGATGGGGGGGACTCCACAGATACGCAGTATTTT. This gives the protein CAIRDGGDSTDTQYF.

J is TRBJ2-7 and V is TRBV28; D call uncertain. Germline CDR1 reads MDHEN; CDR2 reads SYDVKM. With 2 bases removed from V and 0 bases from J, the gap between germline ends came to 5 bases. The CDR3 sequence is 13 residues long. CDR3 bases: TGTGCCAGCAGTTTAGTAAACTCCTACGAGCAGTACTTC. Its translation: CASSLVNSYEQYF.

V is TRBV9 and J is TRBJ2-7; D remains ambiguous. V was shortened by 4 bases and J by 7 bases, with 15 bases between the two germline ends. The CDR3 length is 13 residues. Looked up from germline, CDR1 is SGDLS and CDR2 is YYNGEE. The CDR3 DNA reads TGTGCCAGCAGCCCCGGGTTGGGTGGGGAGCAGTACTTC. Protein product: CASSPGLGGEQYF.

The rearrangement joins TRBV3-1 (or the pseudogene TRBV3-2) to TRBJ2-7, with TRBD2 identical over 8 bases. The CDR3 contains 15 residues. Unmatched junction bases numbered 7, after V lost 4 bases and J lost 2 bases. Germline loops: CDR1 LGHDT, CDR2 YNNKEL (reference sequence). CDR3 bases: TGTGCCAGCAGCCCCCGGGGGGGTAGGACCTACGAGCAGTACTTC. Residues: CASSPRGGRTYEQYF.

The sample holds one count of this clone. The gene calls are TRBV4-3 and TRBJ1-5, with D unclear. Germline V lookup: CDR1 LGHNA, CDR2 YSLEER. There are 15 residues in the CDR3. V dropped 0 bases and J dropped 4 bases, with 10 bases sitting between them. The chain's CDR3 is CASSQDVGPNQPQHF. The CDR3 nucleotides read TGCGCCAGCAGCCAAGATGTAGGACCTAATCAGCCCCAGCATTTT.